These 30 T cell receptor beta chains were all obtained from the same sample, sequenced in a study of T-cell reconstitution after alpha-beta-depleted transplantation in children. It was with unique molecular identifiers that the TCRbeta library was prepared. MiXCR was run by TCRdb on the PCR reads, yielding one entry per CDR3 protein. The sample lists roughly 400,000 distinct CDR3 sequences, 20% seen once, with approximately 3.8% in the top ten. The sequencing here drew on PBMCs from the stem cell graft donor, taken from the stem cell graft. The receptors were sampled from a human donor who donated a stem cell graft to a child with acute myeloid leukemia.

V and J are TRBV12-3 or TRBV12-4 and TRBJ2-5; TRBD2 matches at 9 bases. Trimming took 5 bases from V and 5 from J; bases not matched to a gene: 12. The CDR3 spans 16 residues. CDR3: CASSPSIAGAWETQYF. In DNA, the CDR3 is TGTGCCAGCAGTCCCTCTATAGCGGGAGCTTGGGAGACCCAGTACTTC.

The chain couples TRBV9 to TRBJ2-2, with D possibly TRBD1 on 5 matching bases. Germline CDR1 and CDR2: SGDLS and YYNGEE. There are 14 residues in the CDR3. The V and J ends lost 6 bases and 5 bases respectively, with 14 bases between them. CDR3 in DNA: TGTGCCAGCAACCTAGAAGGGGATACCGGGGAGCTGTTTTTT. Amino acids: CASNLEGDTGELFF.

The gene calls are TRBV3-1 and TRBJ2-7; D remains unclear. CDR1 and CDR2 (germline): LGHDT, YNNKEL (reference sequence). V was clipped by 0 bases and J by 0 bases, with 21 bases between them. The CDR3 totals 19 residues. CDR3 in amino acids: CASSQDLVFRGRDSYEQYF. For the CDR3, the DNA is TGTGCCAGCAGCCAAGATCTGGTCTTCAGAGGAAGGGACTCCTACGAGCAGTACTTC.

This clonotype was seen more than once but under ten times. The genes are TRBV12-3 or TRBV12-4 and TRBJ2-7; TRBD1 might be the D (6 bases). Trimming pared 2 bases from V and 0 bases from J, leaving 8 bases between. The CDR3 loop spans 14 amino acids. CDR3 bases: TGTGCCAGCAGTTTACAGGGGCCCTCCTACGAGCAGTACTTC. Protein product: CASSLQGPSYEQYF.

This clonotype showed up just a few times. The chain combines TRBV6-5 with TRBJ2-5; 8 positions match TRBD2. Trimming took 2 bases from V and 4 from J; bases not matched to a gene: 9. This CDR3 has 16 amino acids. From germline, CDR1 is MNHEY and CDR2 SVGAGI. The CDR3 DNA sequence: TGTGCCAGCAGTTACATCCCAGCGGGAGAGGGAGAGACCCAGTACTTC. It codes for CASSYIPAGEGETQYF.

The V call is TRBV20-1, the J call TRBJ2-2; 8 positions match TRBD1. V trimming: 5 bases; J trimming: 2 bases; junction bases outside the gene matches: 13. The CDR3 covers 17 residues. Germline loops: CDR1 DFQATT, CDR2 SNEGSKA (reference sequence). CDR3 DNA: TGCAGTGCTGCGGTATTCCCGGGACAGGCAAACACCGGGGAGCTGTTTTTT. It codes for CSAAVFPGQANTGELFF.

A few counts support this clonotype. The rearrangement joins TRBV9 to TRBJ2-2; tentative D call: TRBD2 (7 bases). The CDR3 runs to 15 residues. Deletions cut 2 bases from V and 3 bases from J, with 11 bases between. CDR1 is SGDLS and CDR2 is YYNGEE in the germline V gene. CDR3 nucleotide sequence: TGTGCCAGCAGCGTGCGGGGGCCGGACACCGGGGAGCTGTTTTTT. Translating gives CASSVRGPDTGELFF.

This chain links TRBV12-3 or TRBV12-4 with TRBJ2-1, with a tentative D call TRBD1 (7 bases). The CDR3 has 15 amino acids. Trimming took off 5 bases at V and 6 bases at J, with 17 bases between the two ends. CDR3 region: CASSPGARGVNEQFF. In DNA form, the CDR3 reads TGTGCCAGCAGTCCAGGCGCCAGGGGGGTCAATGAGCAGTTCTTC.

The CDR3 DNA reads TGTGCCAGCAGCCGATCATTCGGTTTAGCGGGGAGGGATGAGCAGTTCTTC. Protein sequence: CASSRSFGLAGRDEQFF. This sequence joins TRBV4-2 and TRBJ2-1; 8 bases are shared with TRBD2. This CDR3 region has 17 residues. From germline, CDR1 is LGHNA and CDR2 YNFKEQ. Trimming removed 4 bases from V and 8 bases from J; junction bases left unmatched: 16.

This clonotype was seen at least ten times. This chain links TRBV20-1 with TRBJ2-7; a possible D gene is TRBD2 (6 bases). The V and J ends lost 4 bases and 5 bases respectively, with 12 bases between them. CDR1 is DFQATT, CDR2 SNEGSKA, per germline (reference sequence). CDR3 length equals 12 residues. The DNA for the CDR3 is TGCAGTGCTAACCCGGGAGCCAACGAGCAGTACTTC. Protein product: CSANPGANEQYF.

V gene TRBV7-2 combines with J gene TRBJ2-7; TRBD1 matches at 7 bases. This CDR3 is built from 16 residues. Trimming at V came to 5 bases and at J to 0 bases, leaving 10 bases not matched to a gene. Germline-derived CDR1 and CDR2 are SGHTA and FQGNSA. CDR3: CASSVQGTMSSYEQYF. CDR3 bases: TGTGCCAGCAGCGTACAGGGGACAATGTCCTCCTACGAGCAGTACTTC.

The chain couples TRBV5-1 to TRBJ2-7; 13 bases agree with TRBD2. This CDR3 region has 15 residues. The J segment lost 3 bases and the V segment lost 3 bases, leaving 3 bases of the junction unmatched. Germline CDR1 is SGHRS and CDR2 is YFSETQ. The CDR3: CASSSGLAGNYEQYF. Written as DNA, the CDR3 is TGCGCCAGCAGCTCGGGACTAGCGGGAAACTACGAGCAGTACTTC.

The sample holds one count of this clonotype. The chain joins TRBV6-1 to TRBJ2-1, with TRBD2 matching over 7 bases. This CDR3 comprises 14 residues. Germline V gives CDR1 MNHNS, CDR2 SASEGT. The trim removed 6 bases at V and 4 bases at J, leaving 6 bases unmatched. The CDR3 is CASSLRGEYNEQFF. The CDR3 DNA reads TGTGCCAGCAGCCTCCGGGGGGAGTACAATGAGCAGTTCTTC.

This sequence joins TRBV7-2 and TRBJ2-1, with 8 bases lining up with TRBD2. The V and J ends lost 1 base and 7 bases, in that order; junction bases with no gene match: 9. CDR3 length: 16 residues. CDR1 is SGHTA and CDR2 is FQGNSA in the germline V gene. The CDR3, as DNA: TGTGCCAGCAGCTTAGTCTCCAGCGGGAGTCGGAATGAGCAGTTCTTC. This translates into CASSLVSSGSRNEQFF.

This clonotype was picked up a small number of times. The gene calls are TRBV4-3 and TRBJ2-1; D is undetermined. Trimming shortened V by 2 bases and J by 6 bases, and 17 bases separated the two germline ends. CDR1 LGHNA and CDR2 YSLEER come from the germline V gene. CDR3 size: 16 residues. CDR3 region: CASSQSSDARVNEQFF. Here the CDR3 DNA reads TGCGCCAGCAGCCAATCGTCGGATGCCCGTGTCAATGAGCAGTTCTTC.

The gene calls are TRBV7-2 and TRBJ2-5; 9 bases fit TRBD2. The germline V gene encodes CDR1 SGHTA and CDR2 FQGNSA. Losses at the gene ends were 4 bases for V and 2 bases for J; bases not matched to a gene: 5. The CDR3 has 15 residues. CDR3 in amino acids: CASSSPTSGQETQYF. The CDR3 DNA is TGTGCCAGCAGCTCGCCGACTAGCGGACAAGAGACCCAGTACTTC.

This clonotype has a handful of counts. The V call is TRBV27, the J call TRBJ2-7; 8 positions agree with TRBD1. Losses at the gene ends were 7 bases for V and 5 bases for J; bases not matched to a gene: 10. The length of the CDR3 is 14 residues. Germline-derived CDR1 and CDR2 are MNHEY and SMNVEV (reference sequence). CDR3 sequence reads: CASNKGTGIDEQYF. CDR3 coding DNA: TGTGCCAGCAACAAAGGGACAGGCATCGACGAGCAGTACTTC.

This chain joins TRBV20-1 and TRBJ2-2, with a weak D call TRBD2 (5 bases). Germline CDR1 reads DFQATT; CDR2 reads SNEGSKA (reference sequence). V was cut by 3 bases and J by 4 bases, with 15 bases left in between. The CDR3 sequence is 15 residues long. Written as DNA, the CDR3 is TGCAGTGCTAGCCTCGGGGTAGCGCTCACCGGGGAGCTGTTTTTT. This codes for CSASLGVALTGELFF.

V and J are TRBV29-1 and TRBJ2-1; weak D call: TRBD2 (5 bases). This CDR3 region has 16 residues. The germline V gene encodes CDR1 SQVTM and CDR2 ANQGSEA. V lost 4 bases and J lost 4, with 20 bases in between. For the CDR3, the DNA is TGCAGCGTTGTCGCTTCGGCGGGCAAAGGGTACAATGAGCAGTTCTTC. Residues: CSVVASAGKGYNEQFF.

The chain has TRBV29-1 and TRBJ2-5; 9 bases agree with TRBD1. Germline V lookup: CDR1 SQVTM, CDR2 ANQGSEA. The CDR3 contains 14 residues. The junction had 6 bases not matched to a gene; V was cut back by 2 bases and J by 5 bases. CDR3 residues: CSVEPGQGFETQYF. In nucleotides, the CDR3 is TGCAGCGTTGAACCGGGACAGGGATTCGAGACCCAGTACTTC.

This chain uses TRBV4-1 with TRBJ1-1; D possibly corresponds to TRBD1 (6 bases). This CDR3 contains 14 residues. Germline assignment: CDR1 MGHRA and CDR2 YSYEKL. Trimming removed 0 bases at V and 3 bases at J, with 8 bases between. The CDR3 DNA follows: TGCGCCAGCAGCCAAGATCAGGGGTACACTGAAGCTTTCTTT. Amino acid sequence: CASSQDQGYTEAFF.

This clonotype turned up a few times. The chain carries TRBV4-1 and TRBJ2-1, with 8 bases that match TRBD2. V lost 1 base and J lost 3; bases outside the gene matches: 5. CDR1 and CDR2 (germline): MGHRA, YSYEKL. The CDR3 runs 16 residues. CDR3 sequence reads: CASSQVLAGFYNEQFF. CDR3 sequence (DNA): TGCGCCAGCAGCCAAGTTCTAGCGGGCTTCTACAATGAGCAGTTCTTC.

The chain uses TRBV20-1 and TRBJ2-1; a possible D gene is TRBD2 (5 bases). V shed 6 bases and J shed 8 bases, with 20 bases lying between them. Per germline, CDR1 DFQATT and CDR2 SNEGSKA (reference sequence). This CDR3 has 14 residues. CDR3: CSALRSTRAHEQFF. The CDR3, as DNA: TGCAGTGCCCTCCGTAGCACTAGGGCTCATGAGCAGTTCTTC.

The chain recombines TRBV3-1 with TRBJ1-2; D unresolved. Trimming stripped 0 bases from V and 4 bases from J, with 9 bases between. Germline V CDR1 and CDR2: LGHDT, YNNKEL (reference sequence). The CDR3 covers 14 residues. This CDR3 is CASSQDPIVYGYTF. The CDR3 bases are TGTGCCAGCAGCCAAGACCCCATTGTCTATGGCTACACCTTC.

The CDR3 here is CASSFNRVRDTQYF. The CDR3 coding sequence is TGCGCCAGCAGCTTTAACCGGGTCAGGGATACGCAGTATTTT. V gene TRBV5-1 combines with J gene TRBJ2-3; D unresolved. The CDR3 consists of 14 residues. Germline CDR1 SGHRS, CDR2 YFSETQ. The V end was cut by 2 bases, the J end by 6 bases, with 13 bases between.

The chain recombines TRBV7-2 with TRBJ2-5; perhaps TRBD2 as D (5 bases). V lost 4 bases and J lost 2, with 11 bases in between. Germline V CDR1 and CDR2: SGHTA, FQGNSA. This CDR3 is 14 amino acids long. CDR3 sequence reads: CASSWETRQETQYF. DNA of the CDR3: TGTGCCAGCAGCTGGGAGACACGACAAGAGACCCAGTACTTC.

The sample holds one count of this clonotype. V is TRBV20-1 and J is TRBJ1-1; 7 nucleotides align to TRBD1. CDR3 size: 13 residues. The J segment lost 10 bases and the V segment lost 6 bases, leaving 14 bases of the junction unmatched. Looked up from germline, CDR1 is DFQATT and CDR2 is SNEGSKA (reference sequence). CDR3 amino acids: CSATGGLQGRAFF. The CDR3 DNA follows: TGCAGTGCCACTGGGGGCCTACAGGGGAGAGCTTTCTTT.

This clonotype appeared a few times. The CDR3 DNA reads TGTGCCAGCAGCTTGGTGCAGGGCGAGCAGTACTTC. Translating gives CASSLVQGEQYF. The chain joins TRBV5-5 to TRBJ2-7; D is perhaps TRBD1 (5 bases). CDR1 SGHKS and CDR2 YYEKEE come from the germline V gene (reference sequence). CDR3 length: 12 residues. Between the trimmed V and J ends, which lost 0 bases and 6 bases, there was a span of 7 bases.

The V gene is TRBV6-1, the J gene TRBJ2-3, with D unresolved. V was shortened by 10 bases and J by 2 bases, with 16 bases between the two germline ends. This CDR3 has 14 amino acids. Per the germline V gene, CDR1 is MNHNS and CDR2 is SASEGT. CDR3 in DNA: TGTGCCACCCGGTTGGGCCGGACCACAGATACGCAGTATTTT. Residues: CATRLGRTTDTQYF.

This clonotype showed up many times. The rearrangement uses TRBV20-1 and TRBJ2-7, with 9 bases aligning to TRBD2. The CDR3 consists of 14 residues. Germline V gene data show CDR1 as DFQATT and CDR2 as SNEGSKA (reference sequence). Trimming took 5 bases from V and 0 from J; bases not matched to a gene: 5. The CDR3 loop is CSAPISGSSYEQYF. The CDR3 DNA reads TGCAGTGCTCCTATTAGCGGGAGCTCCTACGAGCAGTACTTC.